Each of the 19 T cell receptor beta chains below was sequenced from the same sample in a study of blood T cell repertoires in COVID-19. This table comes from immunoSEQ multiplex PCR, and its TCRdb copy is limited to in-frame clones, with some not included. The data show just under 350,000 clones, 75% to 90% seen once. Sequencing was performed on peripheral blood. The receptors stem from a woman aged 45-59 years with COVID-19, enrolled during active disease.

The genes are TRBV6-5 and TRBJ2-7; possible D gene TRBD1, 6 bases. The CDR3 has 15 amino acids. Deletions cut 5 bases from V and 4 bases from J, with 18 bases between. Germline V gene data show CDR1 as MNHEY and CDR2 as SVGAGI. CDR3 amino acids: CASSPGAGSLYEQYF. The CDR3 nucleotides read TGTGCCAGCAGTCCAGGGGCAGGTAGCCTGTACGAGCAGTACTTC.

The sample holds a few counts of this clone. Different DNA sequences within this sample yield the same CDR3. The genes are TRBV2 and TRBJ1-1; the D is unclear. The V gene lost 5 bases and the J gene lost 7 bases, with 5 bases spanning the gap. Germline assignment: CDR1 SNHLY and CDR2 FYNNEI. The CDR3 has 10 residues. CDR3 residues: CASSSGEAFF. In DNA, the CDR3 is TGTGCCAGCAGTTCCGGTGAAGCTTTCTTT.

The table lists this clone with a few counts. Other DNA sequences of this sample code for an identical CDR3. The V call is TRBV12-3 or TRBV12-4, the J call TRBJ1-1; D is perhaps TRBD1 (5 bases). This CDR3 region has 13 residues. Between the trimmed V and J ends, which lost 6 bases and 3 bases, there was a span of 11 bases. CDR3 protein: CASSPGGYTEAFF. For the CDR3, the DNA is TGTGCCAGCAGCCCCGGGGGGTACACTGAAGCTTTCTTT.

The rearrangement joins TRBV12-5 to TRBJ2-7; 13 nucleotides line up with TRBD2. After removal of 6 bases from V and 7 bases from J, the junction contained 9 bases not matched to a gene. CDR3 length equals 15 residues. Germline V gives CDR1 LGHNT, CDR2 FRNRAP. The CDR3 region is CASGLEGLAGSEQYF. The CDR3 region has the DNA TGTGCTAGTGGCTTAGAGGGACTAGCGGGAAGTGAGCAGTACTTC.

This chain joins TRBV2 and TRBJ2-1; TRBD1 is a possible D gene (6 bases). Deletions cut 3 bases from V and 12 bases from J, with 18 bases between. CDR1 and CDR2 (germline): SNHLY, FYNNEI. The CDR3 is made up of 14 amino acids. CDR3 loop: CASSEGALEWGQFF. The CDR3 DNA sequence: TGTGCCAGCAGTGAGGGGGCCCTAGAGTGGGGGCAGTTCTTC.

This clone showed up just a few times. The chain employs TRBV7-2 and TRBJ2-2; TRBD1 is a possible D gene (5 bases). Deletions cut 8 bases from V and 4 bases from J, with 14 bases between. Germline CDR1 SGHTA, CDR2 FQGNSA. This CDR3 contains 14 residues. Written as DNA, the CDR3 is TGTGCCAGCGGACACGAAGTGGGCACCGGGGAGCTGTTTTTT. It specifies CASGHEVGTGELFF.

The count of this clone is one. The chain links TRBV7-9 to TRBJ2-1, with 7 bases matching TRBD1. With 5 bases clipped from V and 0 bases from J, the junction kept 16 bases outside the gene matches. Germline CDR1 reads SEHNR; CDR2 reads FQNEAQ (reference sequence). The CDR3 covers 19 residues. Written as DNA, the CDR3 is TGTGCCAGCAGCCAACTACCGGCCGGGACAGTGGGCTCCTACAATGAGCAGTTCTTC. This sequence encodes CASSQLPAGTVGSYNEQFF.

In its sample, this clone was seen a few times. The J gene is TRBJ1-2, the V gene TRBV30; D possibly corresponds to TRBD1 (6 bases). The CDR3 length is 14 residues. V lost 0 bases and J lost 7, with 15 bases in between. The germline V gene encodes CDR1 GTSNPN and CDR2 SVGIG (reference sequence). CDR3: CAWSVRGALGGYTF. Written as DNA, the CDR3 is TGTGCCTGGAGTGTACGGGGGGCGCTTGGTGGCTACACCTTC.

This clone appeared a single time. This chain connects TRBV27 to TRBJ1-1; D gene unclear. Germline loops: CDR1 MNHEY, CDR2 SMNVEV (reference sequence). Trimming removed 4 bases at V and 2 bases at J, with 8 bases between. CDR3 length equals 13 residues. The DNA for the CDR3 is TGTGCCAGCAGTTCGCAGGTTAACACTGAAGCTTTCTTT. Protein: CASSSQVNTEAFF.

V is TRBV6-2 or TRBV6-3 and J is TRBJ2-7; D possibly corresponds to TRBD1 (5 bases). CDR3 length equals 15 residues. The ends were cut back, 5 bases at V and 2 bases at J, with 16 bases in the middle. CDR1 is MNHEY and CDR2 is SVGEGT in the germline V gene. CDR3 bases: TGTGCCAGCAGTCCCACGCCAGACAGACCCTACGAGCAGTACTTC. Amino acid sequence: CASSPTPDRPYEQYF.

The V and J genes are TRBV29-1 and TRBJ2-5; tentatively, D is TRBD1 (6 bases). Germline CDR1 reads SQVTM; CDR2 reads ANQGSEA. The length of the CDR3 is 12 residues. The V end lost 7 bases, the J end lost 7 bases, and 16 bases lay between the germline ends. CDR3 amino acids: CSARQAAGTQYF. The CDR3 DNA follows: TGCAGCGCAAGACAGGCCGCGGGGACCCAGTACTTC.

J is TRBJ2-1 and V is TRBV11-2, with TRBD2 identical over 13 bases. The V gene's germline CDR1 is SGHAT and CDR2 FQNNGV. The CDR3 sequence is 19 residues long. Trimming took 1 base from V and 2 from J; bases not matched to a gene: 8. This CDR3 reads CASSLVRTSGRVPYNEQFF. The DNA for the CDR3 is TGTGCCAGCAGCTTAGTGAGGACTAGCGGGAGAGTCCCCTACAATGAGCAGTTCTTC.

The V gene is TRBV5-4, the J gene TRBJ1-2, with no clear D. The V and J ends lost 0 bases and 2 bases respectively, with 11 bases between them. The CDR3 covers 15 residues. Per germline, CDR1 SGHNT and CDR2 YYREEE (reference sequence). CDR3 nucleotide sequence: TGTGCCAGCAGCTTGGACAATATTAAGAACTATGGCTACACCTTC. Translated: CASSLDNIKNYGYTF. Full variable domain (outside the CDR3, taken from reference TRBV5-4 and TRBJ1-2): ETGVTQSPTHLIKTRGQQVTLRCSSQSGHNTVSWYQQALGQGPQFIFQYYREEENGRGNFPPRFSGLQFPNYSSELNVNALELDDSALYLCASSLDNIKNYGYTFGSGTRLTVV.

A remark on this clone: Other nucleotide sequences from this sample produce the same CDR3. The chain recombines TRBV6-5 with TRBJ2-6, with a possible D match to TRBD2 (5 bases). Trimming cost V 6 bases and J 1 base, with 10 bases left between them. Germline-derived CDR1 and CDR2 are MNHEY and SVGAGI. The CDR3 runs to 15 residues. As DNA, the CDR3 is TGTGCCAGCAGCGGCGGGTCTTCTGGGGCCAACGTCCTGACTTTC. Its protein product is CASSGGSSGANVLTF.

This clone was detected a few times. The rearrangement joins TRBV7-6 to TRBJ1-3; D ambiguous. V lost 4 bases to trimming and J lost 7 bases, with 17 bases between them. Germline CDR1 is SGHVS and CDR2 is FNYEAQ. The CDR3 is 15 residues long. CDR3 bases: TGTGCCAGCAGCTCACGGGAGAAGTCTCCGAACACCATATATTTT. Translation: CASSSREKSPNTIYF. The full variable domain, rest sourced from reference TRBV7-6 and TRBJ1-3, is GAGVSQSPRYKVTKRGQDVALRCDPISGHVSLYWYRQALGQGPEFLTYFNYEAQQDKSGLPNDRFSAERPEGSISTLTIQRTEQRDSAMYRCASSSREKSPNTIYFGEGSWLTVV.

The sample holds a few counts of this clone. Other DNA sequences in this specimen translate into the identical CDR3. V gene TRBV20-1 combines with J gene TRBJ2-5; the D gene is possibly TRBD2 (5 bases). The CDR3 runs to 11 residues. Germline CDR1 reads DFQATT; CDR2 reads SNEGSKA (reference sequence). The germline V and J ends were trimmed by 6 bases and 5 bases, with 10 bases remaining between them. In DNA form, the CDR3 reads TGCAGTGCAAAACGAGGGGAGACCCAGTACTTC. Its translation is CSAKRGETQYF.

This chain links TRBV30 with TRBJ2-1, with D possibly being TRBD2 (6 bases). Germline-derived CDR1 and CDR2 are GTSNPN and SVGIG (reference sequence). V lost 4 bases to trimming and J lost 7 bases, with 14 bases between them. The CDR3 length is 13 residues. Here the CDR3 reads CAWNGGGKNEQFF. The CDR3 nucleotides read TGTGCCTGGAATGGGGGAGGTAAAAATGAGCAGTTCTTC. The variable domain in full, with the rest retrieved from reference TRBV30 and TRBJ2-1, is SQTIHQWPATLVQPVGSPLSLECTVEGTSNPNLYWYRQAAGRGLQLLFYSVGIGQISSEVPQNLSASRPQDRQFILSSKKLLLSDSGFYLCAWNGGGKNEQFFGPGTRLTVL.

This chain uses TRBV6-5 with TRBJ2-5; D ambiguous. Deletions cut 6 bases from V and 1 base from J, with 9 bases between. The CDR3 runs 13 residues. Per the germline V gene, CDR1 is MNHEY and CDR2 is SVGAGI. The CDR3 nucleotides are TGTGCCAGCAGCCGCAGGTTCCAAGAGACCCAGTACTTC. This encodes CASSRRFQETQYF.

This sequence joins TRBV5-1 and TRBJ2-1; 12 positions match TRBD2. J lost 0 bases, V lost 3 bases, and 1 base had no gene match. This CDR3 contains 16 residues. Germline V lookup: CDR1 SGHRS, CDR2 YFSETQ. The CDR3 reads CASSWTSGNSYNEQFF. The CDR3 nucleotides are TGCGCCAGCAGCTGGACTAGCGGGAACTCCTACAATGAGCAGTTCTTC.